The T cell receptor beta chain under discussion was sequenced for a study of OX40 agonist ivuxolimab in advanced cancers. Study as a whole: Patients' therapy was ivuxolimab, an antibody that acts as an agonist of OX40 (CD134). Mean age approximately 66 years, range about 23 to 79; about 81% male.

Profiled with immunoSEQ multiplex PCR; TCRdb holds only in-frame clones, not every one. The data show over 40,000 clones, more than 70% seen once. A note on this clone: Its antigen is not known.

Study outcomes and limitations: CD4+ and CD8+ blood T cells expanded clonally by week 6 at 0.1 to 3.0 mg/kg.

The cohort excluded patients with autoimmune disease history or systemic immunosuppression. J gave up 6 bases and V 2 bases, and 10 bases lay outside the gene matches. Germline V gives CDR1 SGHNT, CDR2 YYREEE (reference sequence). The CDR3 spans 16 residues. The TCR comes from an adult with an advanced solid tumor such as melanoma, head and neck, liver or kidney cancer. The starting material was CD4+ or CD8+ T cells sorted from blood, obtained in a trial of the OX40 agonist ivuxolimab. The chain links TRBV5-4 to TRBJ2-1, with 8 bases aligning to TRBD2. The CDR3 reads CASSFGGLEARNEQFF. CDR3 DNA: TGTGCCAGCAGCTTTGGGGGACTAGAGGCCCGCAATGAGCAGTTCTTC.